This entry concerns a single T cell receptor beta chain. The same CDR3 arises from other DNA sequences in this sample as well. CDR3 size: 14 residues. Germline loops: CDR1 SGHTA, CDR2 FQGNSA. Trimming removed 5 bases from V and 9 bases from J, with 17 bases in between. The data are from a study of blood T cell repertoires in COVID-19. Overall study: PBMCs, B-cell-depleted T cells, or T cells were the source of the cDNA or gDNA that made up the material.

Assay used: immunoSEQ multiplex PCR; TCRdb lists only in-frame clones, some missing. This sample has some 160,000 clones, with 60% to 85% found just once. V is TRBV7-2 and J is TRBJ2-4; a possible D gene is TRBD1 (5 bases). The clonotype originates from a man aged 50-60 years with active or convalescent COVID-19. The sequenced sample consisted of peripheral blood. The CDR3 DNA sequence: TGTGCCAGCAGCGGGGCTCAAGGGCTGGGCATTCAGTACTTC. Translating gives CASSGAQGLGIQYF.